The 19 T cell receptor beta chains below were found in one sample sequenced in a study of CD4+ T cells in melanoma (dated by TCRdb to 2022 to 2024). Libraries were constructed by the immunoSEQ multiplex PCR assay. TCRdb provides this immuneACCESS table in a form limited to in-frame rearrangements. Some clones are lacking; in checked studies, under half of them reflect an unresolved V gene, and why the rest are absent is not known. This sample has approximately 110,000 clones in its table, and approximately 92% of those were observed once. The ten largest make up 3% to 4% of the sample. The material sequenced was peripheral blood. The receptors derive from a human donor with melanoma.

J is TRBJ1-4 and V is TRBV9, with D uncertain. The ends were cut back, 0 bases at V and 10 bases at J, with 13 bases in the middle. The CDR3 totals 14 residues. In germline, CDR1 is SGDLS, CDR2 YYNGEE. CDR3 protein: CASSVAEGGGKLFF. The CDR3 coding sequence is TGTGCCAGCAGCGTAGCTGAGGGCGGTGGAAAACTGTTTTTT.

CDR3 region: CASSLGRKRWAEAFF. DNA of the CDR3: TGTGCCAGCAGCTTAGGTCGGAAAAGGTGGGCTGAAGCTTTCTTT. The rearrangement uses TRBV7-2 and TRBJ1-1; D ambiguous. Trimming took 1 base from V and 6 from J, leaving 15 bases between them. From germline, CDR1 is SGHTA and CDR2 FQGNSA. This CDR3 contains 15 residues.

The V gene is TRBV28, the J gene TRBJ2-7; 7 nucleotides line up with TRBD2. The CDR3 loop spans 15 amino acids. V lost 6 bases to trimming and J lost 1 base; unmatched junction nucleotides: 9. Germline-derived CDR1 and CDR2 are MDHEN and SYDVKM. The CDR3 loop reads CASRRSGLVSYEQYF. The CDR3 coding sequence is TGTGCCAGCAGGCGTAGCGGGCTTGTTTCCTACGAGCAGTACTTC.

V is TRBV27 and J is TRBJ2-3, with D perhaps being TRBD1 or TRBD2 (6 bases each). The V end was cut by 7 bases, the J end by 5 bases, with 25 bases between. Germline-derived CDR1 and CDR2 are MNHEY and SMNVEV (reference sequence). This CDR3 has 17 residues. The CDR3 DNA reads TGTGCCAGCACCACTCCCTCTGTTAGGGGGGCCGTAGATACGCAGTATTTT. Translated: CASTTPSVRGAVDTQYF.

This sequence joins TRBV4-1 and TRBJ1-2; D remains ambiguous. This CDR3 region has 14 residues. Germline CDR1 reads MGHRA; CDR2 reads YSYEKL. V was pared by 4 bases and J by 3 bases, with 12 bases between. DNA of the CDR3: TGCGCCAGCAGCCGTTGGGAATTAGACTATGGCTACACCTTC. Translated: CASSRWELDYGYTF.

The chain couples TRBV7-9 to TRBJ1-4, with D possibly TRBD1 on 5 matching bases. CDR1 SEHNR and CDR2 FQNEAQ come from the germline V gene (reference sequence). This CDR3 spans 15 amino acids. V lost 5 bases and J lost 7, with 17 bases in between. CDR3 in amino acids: CASSPVGTVGEKLFF. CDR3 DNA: TGTGCCAGCAGCCCGGTTGGGACCGTGGGTGAAAAACTGTTTTTT. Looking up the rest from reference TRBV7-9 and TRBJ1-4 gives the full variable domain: DTGVSQNPRHKITKRGQNVTFRCDPISEHNRLYWYRQTLGQGPEFLTYFQNEAQLEKSRLLSDRFSAERPKGSFSTLEIQRTEQGDSAMYLCASSPVGTVGEKLFFGSGTQLSVL.

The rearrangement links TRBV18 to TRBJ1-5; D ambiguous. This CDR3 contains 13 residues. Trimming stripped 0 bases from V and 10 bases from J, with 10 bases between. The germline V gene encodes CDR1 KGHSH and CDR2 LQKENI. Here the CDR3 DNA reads TGTGCCAGCTCACCACCCCAAAAGGGACCCCAGCATTTT. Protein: CASSPPQKGPQHF. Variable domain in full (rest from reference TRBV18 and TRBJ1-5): NAGVMQNPRHLVRRRGQEARLRCSPMKGHSHVYWYRQLPEEGLKFMVYLQKENIIDESGMPKERFSAEFPKEGPSILRIQQVVRGDSAAYFCASSPPQKGPQHFGDGTRLSIL.

Here the CDR3 reads CASSAYRYSNSYEQYF. The CDR3 nucleotides read TGTGCCAGTAGTGCCTACAGGTATTCTAACTCCTACGAGCAGTACTTC. This chain uses TRBV19 with TRBJ2-7, with TRBD1 as a possible D gene (5 bases). The CDR3 loop spans 16 amino acids. The V and J ends lost 5 bases and 0 bases respectively, with 17 bases between them. Germline loops: CDR1 LNHDA, CDR2 SQIVND (reference sequence). Looking up the rest from reference TRBV19 and TRBJ2-7 gives the full variable domain: DGGITQSPKYLFRKEGQNVTLSCEQNLNHDAMYWYRQDPGQGLRLIYYSQIVNDFQKGDIAEGYSVSREKKESFPLTVTSAQKNPTAFYLCASSAYRYSNSYEQYFGPGTRLTVT.

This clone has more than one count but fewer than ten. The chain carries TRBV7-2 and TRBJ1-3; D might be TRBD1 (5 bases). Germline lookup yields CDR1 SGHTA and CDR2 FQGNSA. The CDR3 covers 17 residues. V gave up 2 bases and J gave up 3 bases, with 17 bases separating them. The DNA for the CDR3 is TGTGCCAGCAGCTTATGGCCAGACACAGGCCTTGGAAACACCATATATTTT. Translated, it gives CASSLWPDTGLGNTIYF. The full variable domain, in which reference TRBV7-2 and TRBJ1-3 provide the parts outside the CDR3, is GAGVSQSPSNKVTEKGKDVELRCDPISGHTALYWYRQSLGQGLEFLIYFQGNSAPDKSGLPSDRFSAERTGGSVSTLTIQRTQQEDSAVYLCASSLWPDTGLGNTIYFGEGSWLTVV.

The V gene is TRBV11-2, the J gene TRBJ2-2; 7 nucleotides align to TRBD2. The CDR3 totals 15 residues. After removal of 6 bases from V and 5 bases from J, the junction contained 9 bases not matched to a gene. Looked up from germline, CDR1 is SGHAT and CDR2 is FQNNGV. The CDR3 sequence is CASRKGAGSTGELFF. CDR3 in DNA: TGTGCCAGCAGGAAAGGAGCGGGATCTACCGGGGAGCTGTTTTTT.

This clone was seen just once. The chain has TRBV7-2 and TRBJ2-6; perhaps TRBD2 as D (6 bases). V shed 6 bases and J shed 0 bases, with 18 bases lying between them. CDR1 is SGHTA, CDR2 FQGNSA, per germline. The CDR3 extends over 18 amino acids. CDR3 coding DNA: TGTGCCAGCAGGATTCCGGGTGGCGGGACCTCTGGGGCCAACGTCCTGACTTTC. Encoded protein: CASRIPGGGTSGANVLTF.

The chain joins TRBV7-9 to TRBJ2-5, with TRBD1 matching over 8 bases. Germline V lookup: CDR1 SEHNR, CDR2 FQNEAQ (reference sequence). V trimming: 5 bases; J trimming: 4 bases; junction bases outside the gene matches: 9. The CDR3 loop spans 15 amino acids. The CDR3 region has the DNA TGTGCCAGCAGCCCCAGCGGACAGGGAACAGAGACCCAGTACTTC. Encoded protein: CASSPSGQGTETQYF.

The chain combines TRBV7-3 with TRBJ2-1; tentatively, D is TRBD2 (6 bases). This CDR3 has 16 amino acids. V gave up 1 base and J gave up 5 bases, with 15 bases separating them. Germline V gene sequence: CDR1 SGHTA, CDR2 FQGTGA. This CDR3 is CASSLRRRGLDNEQFF. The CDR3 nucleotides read TGTGCCAGCAGCTTAAGGAGGCGGGGCCTCGACAATGAGCAGTTCTTC. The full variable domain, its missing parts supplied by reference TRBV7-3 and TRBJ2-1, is GAGVSQTPSNKVTEKGKYVELRCDPISGHTALYWYRQSLGQGPEFLIYFQGTGAADDSGLPNDRFFAVRPEGSVSTLKIQRTERGDSAVYLCASSLRRRGLDNEQFFGPGTRLTVL.

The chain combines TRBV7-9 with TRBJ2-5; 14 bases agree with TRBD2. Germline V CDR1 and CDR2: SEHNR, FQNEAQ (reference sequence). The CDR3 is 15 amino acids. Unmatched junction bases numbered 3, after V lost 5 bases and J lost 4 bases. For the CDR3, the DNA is TGTGCCAGCAGCAGACTAGCGGGAGGGGGAGAGACCCAGTACTTC. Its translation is CASSRLAGGGETQYF. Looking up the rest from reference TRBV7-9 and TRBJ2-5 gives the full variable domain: DTGVSQNPRHKITKRGQNVTFRCDPISEHNRLYWYRQTLGQGPEFLTYFQNEAQLEKSRLLSDRFSAERPKGSFSTLEIQRTEQGDSAMYLCASSRLAGGGETQYFGPGTRLLVL.

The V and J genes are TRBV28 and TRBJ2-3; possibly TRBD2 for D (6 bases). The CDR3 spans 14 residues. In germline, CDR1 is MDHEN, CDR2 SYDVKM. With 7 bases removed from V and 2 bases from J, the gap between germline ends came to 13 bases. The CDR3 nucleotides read TGTGCCAGCACCCTGACTAGGATCACAGATACGCAGTATTTT. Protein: CASTLTRITDTQYF. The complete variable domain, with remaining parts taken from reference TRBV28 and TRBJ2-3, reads DVKVTQSSRYLVKRTGEKVFLECVQDMDHENMFWYRQDPGLGLRLIYFSYDVKMKEKGDIPEGYSVSREKKERFSLILESASTNQTSMYLCASTLTRITDTQYFGPGTRLTVL.

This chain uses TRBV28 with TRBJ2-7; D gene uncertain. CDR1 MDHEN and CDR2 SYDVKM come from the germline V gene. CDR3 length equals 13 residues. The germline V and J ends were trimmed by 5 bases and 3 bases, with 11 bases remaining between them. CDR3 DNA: TGTGCCAGCAGTCCCCCAATTATCTACGAGCAGTACTTC. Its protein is CASSPPIIYEQYF. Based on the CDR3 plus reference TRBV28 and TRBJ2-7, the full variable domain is DVKVTQSSRYLVKRTGEKVFLECVQDMDHENMFWYRQDPGLGLRLIYFSYDVKMKEKGDIPEGYSVSREKKERFSLILESASTNQTSMYLCASSPPIIYEQYFGPGTRLTVT.

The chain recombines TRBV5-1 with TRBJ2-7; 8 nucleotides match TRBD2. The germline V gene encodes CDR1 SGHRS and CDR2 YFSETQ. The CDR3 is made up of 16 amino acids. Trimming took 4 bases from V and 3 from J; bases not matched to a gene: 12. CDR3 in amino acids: CASSRNRGGGNYEQYF. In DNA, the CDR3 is TGCGCCAGCAGCCGAAACCGGGGCGGGGGGAACTACGAGCAGTACTTC.

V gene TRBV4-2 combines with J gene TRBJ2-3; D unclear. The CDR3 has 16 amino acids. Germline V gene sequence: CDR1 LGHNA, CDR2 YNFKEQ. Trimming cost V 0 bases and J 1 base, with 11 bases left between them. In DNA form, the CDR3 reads TGTGCCAGCAGCCAAGAAGGCGGCATCGGCACAGATACGCAGTATTTT. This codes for CASSQEGGIGTDTQYF.

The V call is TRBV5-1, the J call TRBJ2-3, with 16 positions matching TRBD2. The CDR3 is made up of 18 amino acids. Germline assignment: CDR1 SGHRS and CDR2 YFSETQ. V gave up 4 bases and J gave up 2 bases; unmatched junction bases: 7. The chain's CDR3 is CASSPGLAGGNTTDTQYF. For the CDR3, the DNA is TGCGCCAGCAGCCCGGGACTAGCGGGGGGGAACACCACAGATACGCAGTATTTT.